The clone carrying this TCR beta chain was observed many times. Antigen specificity is unknown. Next came a second PCR, run for about 7 to 12 cycles, which used a sample-barcoded 5' primer along with a J-beta primer mix. Each CDR3 protein is one row after TCRdb ran MiXCR on the 5' RACE reads. The repertoire holds hundreds of thousands of distinct CDR3 sequences, roughly 50% seen once, with about 20% in the top ten. This sample is part of a study of blood T cells in healthy people across ages. General study points: TCR beta diversity, measured per million T cells, fell in a roughly linear way with age.

The ends were cut back, 6 bases at V and 9 bases at J, with 18 bases in the middle. CDR1 and CDR2 (germline): MNHEY, SMNVEV (reference sequence). The CDR3 has 14 residues. Total RNA was extracted at no less than 5 micrograms per sample. This receptor was taken from a man aged 25-45 years in good health. Sequenced: blood. The J gene is TRBJ2-1, the V gene TRBV27; TRBD2 might be the D (5 bases). The CDR3 loop reads CASRTASGVGEQFF. The CDR3 coding sequence is TGTGCCAGCAGAACGGCGTCCGGGGTGGGTGAGCAGTTCTTC.